The clone carrying this TCR beta chain appeared many times. Its specificity is unknown. In preparing bulk TCR libraries, previously described methods and listed TCR primers were used. TCRdb ran MiXCR on the PCR reads and lists one entry per CDR3 protein. The sample holds about 630,000 distinct CDR3 sequences, roughly 23% seen once. This sample stems from a study of molecular identifiers for immune sequencing clone quantification. Overall study context: Five aliquots were made in replicates from the RNA of about 20,000 or 100,000 naive CD8 cells, and four were sequenced. Study-level results: Identical TCR molecules sharing a barcode could underestimate highly expanded clone sizes. Clones that had above 20 RNA copies took up over 97% of effector molecules but under 1% in naive cells.

Germline V gene lookup returns CDR1 MGHRA and CDR2 YSYEKL. The length of the CDR3 is 15 residues. V dropped 1 base and J dropped 6 bases, with 10 bases sitting between them. The rearrangement uses TRBV4-1 and TRBJ1-6, with D hard to call. Sequenced sample: naive CD8+ T cells from blood, with Jurkat cell RNA spiked in. As for subset: FACS-sorted CD8+CD4-CCR7+CD45RA+ naive T cells. The TCR originated in a human donor in good health. Some libraries in this study had Jurkat cell RNA spiked in. This chain's CDR3 is CASSQVMASNSPLHF. The CDR3 DNA follows: TGCGCCAGCAGCCAAGTTATGGCCAGTAATTCACCCCTCCACTTT.